Listed below are T cell receptor beta chains from one sample, sequenced in a study of blood T cell repertoires in COVID-19. Repertoires were generated with immunoSEQ multiplex PCR, while TCRdb's copy carries only in-frame clones and drops some. The profile shows around 100,000 clones, roughly 90% of them singletons. The sample taken for sequencing was peripheral blood. The receptors were sampled from a woman aged 55-69 years with acute or convalescent COVID-19. The CDR3 runs from the conserved cysteine through the conserved F or W. D genes are given only for firm matches. Clone size is stated in some rows and not others, as once, few, many or a class when expanded.

-,14,TRBD1,TRBV28,TRBJ2-1,TGTGCCTCTCTCCCCGGGACAGCCAACAATGAGCAGTTCTTC,CASLPGTANNEQFF
-,15,TRBD2,TRBV5-1,TRBJ2-7,TGCGCCAGCAGCTTGGACGTAGCGGGATATGGCGAGCAGTACTTC,CASSLDVAGYGEQYF
-,15,-,TRBV15,TRBJ1-5,TGTGCCACCAGCAGTCGGGGTAGGGGCAATCAGCCCCAGCATTTT,CATSSRGRGNQPQHF
-,16,TRBD2,TRBV6-1,TRBJ2-3,TGTGCCAGCAGTGAGGTAGCGGGAGTGGGGGGAGATACGCAGTATTTT,CASSEVAGVGGDTQYF
-,14,-,TRBV6-5,TRBJ1-1,TGTGCCAGCAGTTCCCGACACTTGAACACTGAAGCTTTCTTT,CASSSRHLNTEAFF
-,15,-,TRBV19,TRBJ1-1,TGTGCCAGTAGTGAAGGGCCTGAGGGGAACACTGAAGCTTTCTTT,CASSEGPEGNTEAFF
-,14,-,TRBV3-1/TRBV3-2,TRBJ2-7,TGTGCCAGCAGCCAAGATAGACACTCCTACGAGCAGTACTTC,CASSQDRHSYEQYF
-,15,TRBD2,TRBV5-1,TRBJ2-1,TGCGCCAGCACCCCAAGCGGGGCGGTTGGGAATGAGCAGTTCTTC,CASTPSGAVGNEQFF
few,12,-,TRBV6-5,TRBJ1-4,TGTGCCAGCGGTCCAAGAGGTGAAAAACTGTTTTTT,CASGPRGEKLFF
-,13,TRBD1,TRBV6-5,TRBJ1-4,TGTGCCAGCAGATCGGACAGGGGGCGCGGGCTGTTTTTT,CASRSDRGRGLFF
-,13,-,TRBV19,TRBJ1-1,TGTGCCAGTAGTATCAGTTTGGGACAAGCAACTTTCTTT,CASSISLGQATFF
-,13,TRBD1,TRBV2,TRBJ1-2,TGTGCCAGCAGAGGGACAGGGGGCTCGGGCTACACCTTC,CASRGTGGSGYTF
-,14,-,TRBV3-1/TRBV3-2,TRBJ1-4,TGTGCCAGCAGCCCCACTGCAACTAATGAAAAACTGTTTTTT,CASSPTATNEKLFF
-,15,-,TRBV7-9,TRBJ1-4,TGTGCCAGCAGCTTAGAGCACTCCGATAATGAAAAACTGTTTTTT,CASSLEHSDNEKLFF
-,16,-,TRBV27,TRBJ2-1,TGTGCCAGCAGTTTTCGTGGGAGTGTACCCTACAATGAGCAGTTCTTC,CASSFRGSVPYNEQFF
-,15,-,TRBV6-6,TRBJ1-6,TGTGCCAGCAGTTACTCGTCCCAGGGTAATTCACCCCTCCACTTT,CASSYSSQGNSPLHF
-,18,TRBD2,TRBV9,TRBJ2-2,TGTGCCAGCAGCCCCGAGGGGGGACTAGCGGTAAACACCGGGGAGCTGTTTTTT,CASSPEGGLAVNTGELFF
-,13,-,TRBV11-2,TRBJ1-5,TGTGCCAGCAGCTCAGGGACTGATCAGCCCCAGCATTTT,CASSSGTDQPQHF
-,17,-,TRBV15,TRBJ1-5,TGTGCCACCAGCAGCCCGCGAGCCAAAGCGGATGGGCAGCCCCAGCATTTT,CATSSPRAKADGQPQHF
once,15,TRBD2,TRBV13,TRBJ2-1,TGTGCCAGCAGCTTCCCCAGCGGGGTCTACAATGAGCAGTTCTTC,CASSFPSGVYNEQFF
-,15,TRBD1,TRBV19,TRBJ1-2,TGTGCCAGTAGTCCCCGGACAGGGAGTACCTATGGCTACACCTTC,CASSPRTGSTYGYTF
-,12,TRBD2,TRBV30,TRBJ2-1,TGTGCCTGGCGACTAGCGGGAGGCTCCCCCCTCTTC,CAWRLAGGSPLF
-,12,-,TRBV2,TRBJ2-3,TGTGCCAGCAACGGAGGCACAGATACGCAGTATTTT,CASNGGTDTQYF
-,14,-,TRBV15,TRBJ2-2,TGTGCCACCAGCAGGGGGGGGCAAAGCGGGGAGCTGTTTTTT,CATSRGGQSGELFF
-,13,-,TRBV9,TRBJ2-7,TGTGCCAGCAGCGTTTCGGGAGACGACGAGCAGTACTTC,CASSVSGDDEQYF
-,14,-,TRBV5-4,TRBJ2-3,TGTGCCAGCAGCTTGGCAGGAATAACAGATACGCAGTATTTT,CASSLAGITDTQYF
-,15,-,TRBV28,TRBJ2-3,TGTGCCAGCAGTTTCCGCTACCTAAGCACAGATACGCAGTATTTT,CASSFRYLSTDTQYF
-,14,TRBD1,TRBV27,TRBJ1-2,TGTGCCAGCAGTGCGGACAGGATTAACTATGGCTACACCTTC,CASSADRINYGYTF
-,14,-,TRBV2,TRBJ1-2,TGTGCCAGCAGGAGTCCGGGACAAGTCTATGGCTACACCTTC,CASRSPGQVYGYTF
-,15,TRBD1,TRBV11-2,TRBJ1-4,TGTGCCAGCAGCGTAGACAGGGGGGATAGTGAAAAACTGTTTTTT,CASSVDRGDSEKLFF
-,16,TRBD1,TRBV15,TRBJ2-5,TGTGCCACCAGCAGCGGTCCTCGGGACAGGGGTGAGACCCAGTACTTC,CATSSGPRDRGETQYF
once,14,-,TRBV19,TRBJ2-5,TGTGCCAGTAGTCCACAGGGTCCAGGAGAGACCCAGTACTTC,CASSPQGPGETQYF
-,16,TRBD2,TRBV7-2,TRBJ2-3,TGTGCCAGCAGCTTAGAACGCGGGAGGGTCACAGATACGCAGTATTTT,CASSLERGRVTDTQYF
once,13,-,TRBV7-9,TRBJ2-1,TGTGCCAGCAGCTTAGTACAGAAAAATGAGCAGTTCTTC,CASSLVQKNEQFF
-,14,-,TRBV28,TRBJ1-4,TGTGCCAGCAGTTTCAGACGGGCTAATGAAAAACTGTTTTTT,CASSFRRANEKLFF
-,16,TRBD1,TRBV19,TRBJ2-3,TGTGCCAGTAGCCCCGGGACAGGGGGGTTGTTAGATACGCAGTATTTT,CASSPGTGGLLDTQYF
-,14,TRBD2,TRBV5-5,TRBJ2-1,TGTGCCAGCAGCCCGGGGACTATCTACAATGAGCAGTTCTTC,CASSPGTIYNEQFF
once,14,-,TRBV5-1,TRBJ1-5,TGCGCCAGCAGCCCAGACAGTCGTAATCAGCCCCAGCATTTT,CASSPDSRNQPQHF
-,16,TRBD2,TRBV9,TRBJ2-3,TGTGCCAGCAGCGTAGGAGCGGGAGTGGTCACAGATACGCAGTATTTT,CASSVGAGVVTDTQYF
once,15,-,TRBV5-6,TRBJ1-5,TGTGCCAGCAGCCAGCAGGGTCGGGGCAATCAGCCCCAGCATTTT,CASSQQGRGNQPQHF
-,12,TRBD1,TRBV6-5,TRBJ2-7,TGTGCCTGCCGGACAGGAGCCTACGAGCAGTACTTC,CACRTGAYEQYF
once,14,TRBD1,TRBV18,TRBJ1-2,TGTGCCAGCTCGGCCGGGACAGCGAACTATGGCTACACCTTC,CASSAGTANYGYTF
-,14,-,TRBV6-5,TRBJ1-3,TGTGCCAGCAGCAAAACAGGGACTGGAAACACCATATATTTT,CASSKTGTGNTIYF
-,12,-,TRBV6-5,TRBJ1-6,TGTGCCAGCAGTTATGTAAATTCACCCCTCCACTTT,CASSYVNSPLHF
-,13,-,TRBV6-1,TRBJ1-2,TGTGCCAGCAGTGAACGAGGATCCTGGGGCTACACCTTC,CASSERGSWGYTF
-,16,-,TRBV5-5,TRBJ2-3,TGTGCCAGCAGCTCTCGGCGGAGTTCCAGCACAGATACGCAGTATTTT,CASSSRRSSSTDTQYF
-,16,-,TRBV28,TRBJ1-2,TGTGCCAGCAGTTTATCTTGGACAGCCCAGAACTATGGCTACACCTTC,CASSLSWTAQNYGYTF
once,15,-,TRBV12-5,TRBJ2-6,TGTGCTAGTGGTCTACCATTATCTGGGGCCAACGTCCTGACTTTC,CASGLPLSGANVLTF
-,13,-,TRBV6-1,TRBJ1-4,TGTGCCAGCAGTGAAGTCGTGAATGAAAAACTGTTTTTT,CASSEVVNEKLFF
-,18,TRBD1,TRBV28,TRBJ1-1,TGTGCCAGCAGTCTTTTCCCCGTGAGGGACAGGGTGAACACTGAAGCTTTCTTT,CASSLFPVRDRVNTEAFF
-,16,TRBD2,TRBV2,TRBJ2-1,TGTGCCAGCAGAGCTTGGACTAGCGTGACCTACAATGAGCAGTTCTTC,CASRAWTSVTYNEQFF